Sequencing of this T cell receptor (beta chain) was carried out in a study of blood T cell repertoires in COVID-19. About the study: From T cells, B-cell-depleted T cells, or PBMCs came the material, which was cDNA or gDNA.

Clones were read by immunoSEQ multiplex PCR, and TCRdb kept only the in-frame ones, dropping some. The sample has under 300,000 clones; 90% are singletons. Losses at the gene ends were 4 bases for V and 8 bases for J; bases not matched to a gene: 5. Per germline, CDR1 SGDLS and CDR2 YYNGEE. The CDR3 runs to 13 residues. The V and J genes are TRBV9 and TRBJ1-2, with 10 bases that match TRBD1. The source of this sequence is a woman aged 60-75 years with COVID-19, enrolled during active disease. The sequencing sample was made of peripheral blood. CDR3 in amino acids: CASSNRDRGGYTF. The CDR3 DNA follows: TGTGCCAGCAGCAACCGGGACAGGGGCGGCTACACCTTC.